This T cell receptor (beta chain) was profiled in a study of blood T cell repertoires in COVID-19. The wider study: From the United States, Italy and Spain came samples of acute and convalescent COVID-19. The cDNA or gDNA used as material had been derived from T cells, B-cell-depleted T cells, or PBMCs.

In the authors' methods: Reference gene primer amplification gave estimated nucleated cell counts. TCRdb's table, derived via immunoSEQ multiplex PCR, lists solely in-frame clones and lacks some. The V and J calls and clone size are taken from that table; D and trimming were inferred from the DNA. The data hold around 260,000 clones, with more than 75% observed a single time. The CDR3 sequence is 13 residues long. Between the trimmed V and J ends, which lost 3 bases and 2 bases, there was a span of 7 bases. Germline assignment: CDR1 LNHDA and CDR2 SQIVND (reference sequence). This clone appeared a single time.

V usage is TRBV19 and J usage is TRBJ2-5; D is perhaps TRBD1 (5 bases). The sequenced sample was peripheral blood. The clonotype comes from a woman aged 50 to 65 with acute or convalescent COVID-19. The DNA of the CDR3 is TGTGCCAGTAGTATCCGGACACAAGAGACCCAGTACTTC. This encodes CASSIRTQETQYF. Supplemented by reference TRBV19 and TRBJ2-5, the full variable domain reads DGGITQSPKYLFRKEGQNVTLSCEQNLNHDAMYWYRQDPGQGLRLIYYSQIVNDFQKGDIAEGYSVSREKKESFPLTVTSAQKNPTAFYLCASSIRTQETQYFGPGTRLLVL.